This entry concerns a single TCR beta chain. Antigen: not known. TCRdb's table, derived via immunoSEQ multiplex PCR, lists solely in-frame clones and lacks some. The data show about 88,000 clones, roughly 93% seen once. The sample comes from a study of graft-versus-host responses after intestinal transplantation. This TCR was recovered from a human donor who was the organ donor for an intestinal transplant. The material was unstimulated CD4+ T cells sorted from spleen or lymph node cells, obtained before transplant.

The CDR3 DNA follows: TGTGCCAGCAGCTTAGCGGGGGGGCAAGAGACCCAGTACTTC. This gives the protein CASSLAGGQETQYF. This chain links TRBV7-9 with TRBJ2-5; the match to TRBD2 covers 7 bases. Germline values: CDR1 SEHNR, CDR2 FQNEAQ (reference sequence). The CDR3 loop spans 14 amino acids. V gave up 0 bases and J gave up 2 bases; unmatched junction bases: 0.